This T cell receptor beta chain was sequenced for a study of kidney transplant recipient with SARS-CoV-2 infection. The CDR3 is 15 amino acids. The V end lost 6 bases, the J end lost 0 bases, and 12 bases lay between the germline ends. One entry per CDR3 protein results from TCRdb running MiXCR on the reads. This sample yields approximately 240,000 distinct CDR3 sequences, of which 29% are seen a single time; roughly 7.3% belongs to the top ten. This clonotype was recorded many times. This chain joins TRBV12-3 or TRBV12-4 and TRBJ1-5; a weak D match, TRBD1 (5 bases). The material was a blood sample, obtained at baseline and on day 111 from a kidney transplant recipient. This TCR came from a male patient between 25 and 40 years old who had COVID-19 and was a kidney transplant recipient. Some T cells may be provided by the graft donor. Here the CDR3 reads CASSRRGASNQPQHF. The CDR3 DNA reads TGTGCCAGCAGCCGCCGCGGGGCTAGCAATCAGCCCCAGCATTTT.